These 13 T cell receptor beta chains were all obtained from the same sample, sequenced in a study of cytomegalovirus exposure and HLA in healthy donors. The primer mix had 60 Vbeta and 13 Jbeta primers. TCRdb's copy holds only in-frame clones and misses some; the assay was immunoSEQ multiplex PCR. Of 12,000 to 15,000 clones in the sample, approximately 57% were seen once. The sequenced material came from PBMCs. These receptors were obtained from a woman between 45 and 60 years old in good health and CMV-seropositive.

The chain couples TRBV9 to TRBJ1-1; D is unclear. CDR1 is SGDLS and CDR2 is YYNGEE in the germline V gene. CDR3 length: 14 amino acids. Trimming left V 3 bases short and J 4 bases short, with 13 bases between. This CDR3 reads CASSEHDLTTEAFF. The CDR3 DNA follows: TGTGCCAGCAGCGAGCATGATCTAACCACTGAAGCTTTCTTT.

V usage is TRBV19 and J usage is TRBJ1-2, with a tentative D call TRBD1 (6 bases). V lost 10 bases to trimming and J lost 8 bases, with 20 bases between them. This CDR3 has 13 amino acids. Germline V gene sequence: CDR1 LNHDA, CDR2 SQIVND (reference sequence). The CDR3 sequence: CATSTGSFSGYTF. DNA of the CDR3: TGTGCCACCTCGACAGGATCCTTTTCCGGCTACACCTTC.

The V gene is TRBV13, the J gene TRBJ1-1; D unresolved. Germline CDR1 is PRHDT and CDR2 is FYEKMQ (reference sequence). The V end was cut by 1 base, the J end by 0 bases, with 3 bases between. The CDR3 length is 13 residues. The CDR3 is CASSLAVNTEAFF. CDR3 coding DNA: TGTGCCAGCAGCTTAGCTGTGAACACTGAAGCTTTCTTT.

The chain couples TRBV20-1 to TRBJ2-4; 8 bases agree with TRBD2. Looked up from germline, CDR1 is DFQATT and CDR2 is SNEGSKA (reference sequence). V gave up 6 bases and J gave up 14 bases; unmatched junction bases: 9. The CDR3 is 11 residues long. The CDR3 sequence: CSARGGSGKYF. In nucleotides, the CDR3 is TGCAGTGCCCGCGGGGGGTCGGGAAAGTACTTC.

The chain combines TRBV7-2 with TRBJ2-2; 7 bases line up with TRBD1. Germline loops: CDR1 SGHTA, CDR2 FQGNSA. The V gene end was trimmed by 6 bases and the J gene end by 3 bases; junction bases not matched to a gene: 7. The length of the CDR3 is 15 residues. The CDR3 reads CASRSGQRYTGELFF. The CDR3 region has the DNA TGTGCCAGCAGGTCGGGACAGAGATACACCGGGGAGCTGTTTTTT.

The chain is built from TRBV6-5 and TRBJ1-2; 9 nucleotides match TRBD1. The CDR3 runs to 15 residues. From germline, CDR1 is MNHEY and CDR2 SVGAGI. V dropped 6 bases and J dropped 2; count of bases not matched to a gene: 7. The CDR3 loop reads CASSGPQGANYGYTF. CDR3 in DNA: TGTGCCAGCAGCGGACCACAGGGGGCGAACTATGGCTACACCTTC.

A few counts support this clone. The chain recombines TRBV6-5 with TRBJ2-2, with D possibly matching TRBD2 (5 bases). This CDR3 spans 14 amino acids. Germline lookup yields CDR1 MNHEY and CDR2 SVGAGI. V lost 6 bases and J lost 4, with 12 bases in between. CDR3 region: CASSRGLITGELFF. CDR3 coding DNA: TGTGCCAGCAGCCGCGGACTGATCACCGGGGAGCTGTTTTTT.

V and J are TRBV6-1 and TRBJ1-1, with TRBD1 identical over 8 bases. Trimming removed 11 bases from V and 5 bases from J; junction bases left unmatched: 10. Germline values: CDR1 MNHNS, CDR2 SASEGT. The CDR3 extends over 13 amino acids. Here the CDR3 reads CASRQGSTTEAFF. The CDR3 DNA reads as TGTGCCTCGCGACAGGGGTCGACGACTGAAGCTTTCTTT.

Comment on this clone: Relative to the germline gene, one junction end is altered; a read error may explain this. The CDR3 reads CASSVVADQGTQYF. The DNA for the CDR3 is TGTGCCAGCAGCGTAGTAGCGGACCAAGGGACCCAGTACTTC. The chain employs TRBV9 and TRBJ2-5; possibly TRBD2 for D (6 bases). Germline loops: CDR1 SGDLS, CDR2 YYNGEE. This CDR3 region has 14 residues. The full variable domain, with the rest looked up from reference TRBV9 and TRBJ2-5, is DSGVTQTPKHLITATGQRVTLRCSPRSGDLSVYWYQQSLDQGLQFLIQYYNGEERAKGNILERFSAQQFPDLHSELNLSSLELGDSALYFCASSVVADQGTQYFGPGTRLLVL.

The chain joins TRBV4-2 to TRBJ1-1; possibly TRBD1 for D (6 bases). This CDR3 is 15 amino acids long. Trimming pared 2 bases from V and 0 bases from J, leaving 10 bases between. The V gene's germline CDR1 is LGHNA and CDR2 YNFKEQ. CDR3 region: CASSQPGTMNTEAFF. The DNA of the CDR3 is TGTGCCAGCAGCCAACCCGGGACAATGAACACTGAAGCTTTCTTT.

The chain uses TRBV5-4 and TRBJ2-5; 12 bases match TRBD2. The ends lost 4 bases at V and 7 bases at J; junction bases unmatched: 17. This CDR3 is 18 amino acids long. Germline V gives CDR1 SGHNT, CDR2 YYREEE (reference sequence). The CDR3: CASSLKTSGSVVDGTQYF. The CDR3 nucleotides are TGTGCCAGCAGCCTCAAGACTAGCGGGAGTGTAGTTGACGGGACCCAGTACTTC.

CDR3 bases: TGTGCCAGCAGCCCCTTCGACAGGGGATCCTACGAGCAGTACTTC. It codes for CASSPFDRGSYEQYF. V and J are TRBV14 and TRBJ2-7, with 8 bases identical to TRBD1. From germline, CDR1 is SGHDN and CDR2 FVKESK. J was trimmed by 1 base and V by 4 bases; bases with no gene match: 6. CDR3 length: 15 amino acids.

The chain joins TRBV5-1 to TRBJ2-1, with D possibly TRBD2 on 5 matching bases. This CDR3 is built from 14 residues. CDR1 SGHRS and CDR2 YFSETQ come from the germline V gene. V was clipped by 4 bases and J by 6 bases, with 14 bases between them. CDR3 region: CASSAGLGLNEQFF. The DNA of the CDR3 is TGCGCCAGCAGCGCGGGCCTAGGCCTCAATGAGCAGTTCTTC.